This entry lists 23 T cell receptor beta chains sequenced from one sample in a study of T cells in Graves' hyperthyroidism and ophthalmopathy. Amplification of TCR beta CDR3 regions was performed using RNA transcripts as template. Using the HTBI primer set, a first-round RT-PCR was run on the TCR CDR3. TCRdb reanalysed the multiplex PCR reads using MiXCR and keeps one entry per CDR3 protein. The data show 750,000 to 900,000 distinct CDR3 sequences, 38% seen once. Sequencing was done on a sample of blood. Source of these receptors: a man younger than 35 with Graves' hyperthyroidism.

The table lists this clonotype with many counts. The chain uses TRBV29-1 and TRBJ2-7; no clear D gene. This CDR3 has 12 residues. The germline V gene has CDR1 SQVTM and CDR2 ANQGSEA. The germline V and J ends were trimmed by 7 bases and 7 bases, with 17 bases remaining between them. CDR3 in amino acids: CSARQSQGEQYF. The CDR3 DNA reads TGCAGCGCCAGGCAGTCGCAAGGGGAGCAGTACTTC.

The CDR3 DNA reads TGTGCCAGCAGGCCAACGGGGGGAGGGAGCCGGGAGCTGTTTTTT. This codes for CASRPTGGGSRELFF. J is TRBJ2-2 and V is TRBV12-3 or TRBV12-4; 7 positions agree with TRBD2. V lost 6 bases and J lost 9; bases outside the gene matches: 13. This CDR3 has 15 amino acids.

As for this clonotype: A read error may explain this, as a much larger clone is one base away. This rearrangement joins TRBV20-1 to TRBJ1-4; the D gene is possibly TRBD1 (5 bases). The CDR3 is 12 residues long. Germline assignment: CDR1 DFQATT and CDR2 SNEGSKA (reference sequence). CDR3 DNA sequence: TGCAGTGCTAGCAGGGAGGGCGAAAAACCGTTTTTT. This sequence encodes CSASREGEKPFF.

The chain combines TRBV7-8 with TRBJ2-7; D uncertain. Germline V lookup: CDR1 SGHVS, CDR2 FQNEAQ. This CDR3 is 13 amino acids long. Between the trimmed V and J ends, which lost 6 bases and 5 bases, there was a span of 14 bases. The CDR3 coding sequence is TGTGCCAGCAGTTTAAGCTCGGTCCACGAGCAGTACTTC. Residues: CASSLSSVHEQYF.

The sample holds many counts of this clonotype. V usage is TRBV9 and J usage is TRBJ1-1, with D possibly being TRBD1 (5 bases). CDR1 is SGDLS, CDR2 YYNGEE, per germline. The CDR3 sequence is 14 residues long. Trimming removed 3 bases at V and 4 bases at J, with 13 bases between. The CDR3 is CASSATERSTEAFF. CDR3 sequence (DNA): TGTGCCAGCAGCGCGACAGAAAGGAGCACTGAAGCTTTCTTT.

This clonotype was seen at least ten times. J is TRBJ2-5 and V is TRBV15; D is unclear. The ends were cut back, 0 bases at V and 5 bases at J, with 10 bases in the middle. Germline lookup yields CDR1 LNHNV and CDR2 YYDKDF (reference sequence). The CDR3 sequence is 14 residues long. The CDR3 spells CATSRDKGYETQYF. The CDR3 DNA is TGTGCCACCAGCAGAGATAAGGGCTACGAGACCCAGTACTTC.

This clonotype was observed a handful of times. V gene TRBV7-8 combines with J gene TRBJ2-5; D perhaps matches TRBD2 (6 bases). V lost 7 bases, J lost 4 bases, and 22 bases lay in between. Germline CDR1 and CDR2: SGHVS and FQNEAQ. The CDR3 is made up of 16 amino acids. CDR3 in amino acids: CASNPEGGSLGETQYF. The CDR3 DNA reads TGTGCCAGCAACCCAGAGGGAGGTAGCTTGGGAGAGACCCAGTACTTC.

The chain links TRBV11-3 to TRBJ1-6, with 9 nucleotides matching TRBD1. Unmatched junction bases numbered 12, after V lost 6 bases and J lost 0 bases. Germline lookup yields CDR1 SGHNT and CDR2 YENEEA. CDR3 size: 19 residues. CDR3 DNA sequence: TGTGCCAGCAGTCAGGGACAGGGCTTTCTTAGCTCCTATAATTCACCCCTCCACTTT. This gives the protein CASSQGQGFLSSYNSPLHF.

This clonotype turned up a few times. The CDR3 loop reads CASSEGEGGWKTQYF. In nucleotides, the CDR3 is TGTGCCAGCAGTGAAGGGGAAGGGGGCTGGAAGACCCAGTACTTC. This chain connects TRBV2 to TRBJ2-5, with TRBD1 identical over 7 bases. Germline values: CDR1 SNHLY, CDR2 FYNNEI. The CDR3 loop spans 15 amino acids. Unmatched junction bases numbered 8, after V lost 1 base and J lost 6 bases.

The rearrangement uses TRBV15 and TRBJ1-1; TRBD1 aligns across 7 bases. Germline loops: CDR1 LNHNV, CDR2 YYDKDF (reference sequence). The CDR3 has 17 amino acids. With 5 bases clipped from V and 14 bases from J, the junction kept 26 bases outside the gene matches. CDR3 amino acids: CATSRSRRTGSNTEAFF. The DNA of the CDR3 is TGTGCCACCAGCCGAAGCCGTAGGACAGGATCAAACACTGAGGCCTTCTTT.

Worth noting for this clonotype: At one boundary the junction diverges from the germline segment, which might be a read error. The V gene is TRBV2, the J gene TRBJ2-5; perhaps TRBD2 as D (5 bases). The length of the CDR3 is 12 residues. CDR1 and CDR2 (germline): SNHLY, FYNNEI. The CDR3 sequence is CASRDRSGLKLF. In DNA, the CDR3 is TGTGCCAGCAGGGACCGGAGCGGTCTTAAGCTATTC.

The chain is built from TRBV7-8 and TRBJ1-4; D uncertain. Germline values: CDR1 SGHVS, CDR2 FQNEAQ. V lost 5 bases, J lost 3 bases, and 10 bases lay in between. The CDR3 sequence is 14 residues long. The CDR3 reads CASSARLSNEKLFF. CDR3 coding DNA: TGTGCCAGCAGCGCCAGACTGTCTAATGAAAAACTGTTTTTT.

The rearrangement links TRBV15 to TRBJ2-7; the match to TRBD1 covers 7 bases. Per the germline V gene, CDR1 is LNHNV and CDR2 is YYDKDF (reference sequence). V was clipped by 3 bases and J by 6 bases; unmatched bases: 5. The CDR3 extends over 13 amino acids. CDR3 sequence reads: CATSSEGGLEQYF. CDR3 DNA sequence: TGTGCCACCAGCAGCGAAGGGGGCCTCGAGCAGTACTTC.

The chain employs TRBV5-1 and TRBJ1-1, with a possible D match to TRBD1 (5 bases). The CDR3 loop spans 16 amino acids. Deletions cut 0 bases from V and 5 bases from J, with 17 bases between. Germline values: CDR1 SGHRS, CDR2 YFSETQ. CDR3 nucleotides: TGCGCCAGCAGCTTGGACGGGGCCGGGGCACCGACTGAAGCTTTCTTT. This sequence encodes CASSLDGAGAPTEAFF. Together with reference TRBV5-1 and TRBJ1-1, the CDR3 gives the full variable domain: KAGVTQTPRYLIKTRGQQVTLSCSPISGHRSVSWYQQTPGQGLQFLFEYFSETQRNKGNFPGRFSGRQFSNSRSEMNVSTLELGDSALYLCASSLDGAGAPTEAFFGQGTRLTVV.

This clonotype appeared a few times. V and J are TRBV6-4 and TRBJ2-5, with 8 bases matching TRBD1. Per germline, CDR1 MRHNA and CDR2 SNTAGT. CDR3 length: 13 amino acids. V shed 5 bases and J 6 bases; nucleotides not matched to a gene: 5. Here the CDR3 DNA reads TGTGCCAGCAGTTCAGGGGGCGTGAAGACCCAGTACTTC. Translating it yields CASSSGGVKTQYF.

This clonotype was seen ten or more times. The J gene is TRBJ1-4, the V gene TRBV12-3 or TRBV12-4; D not resolved. This CDR3 is built from 12 residues. The ends were cut back, 6 bases at V and 8 bases at J, with 10 bases in the middle. The CDR3 DNA reads as TGTGCCAGCAGGACCACTGGGGAAAAACTGTTTTTT. This translates into CASRTTGEKLFF.

This sequence joins TRBV19 and TRBJ2-7; D gene uncertain. This CDR3 has 12 amino acids. In germline, CDR1 is LNHDA, CDR2 SQIVND (reference sequence). The ends were cut back, 5 bases at V and 5 bases at J, with 10 bases in the middle. The CDR3 reads CASSDLRDEQYF. In nucleotides, the CDR3 is TGTGCCAGTAGTGACCTCCGGGACGAGCAGTACTTC.

The table lists this clonotype with a few counts. CDR3 DNA: TGCGCCAGCAGGCCCACCGGACGGAGCGAAGAGACCCAGTACTTC. Its protein is CASRPTGRSEETQYF. The rearrangement joins TRBV4-1 to TRBJ2-5; D is unclear. The CDR3 contains 15 residues. CDR1 MGHRA and CDR2 YSYEKL come from the germline V gene. The ends were cut back, 6 bases at V and 3 bases at J, with 17 bases in the middle.

V is TRBV25-1 and J is TRBJ2-7; 10 bases fit TRBD2. Trimming took 8 bases from V and 6 from J; bases not matched to a gene: 7. The CDR3 has 13 amino acids. The germline V gene encodes CDR1 MGHDK and CDR2 SYGVNS. In DNA, the CDR3 is TGTGCCAGCTTAGAACTAGCGGGGCTCGAGCAGTACTTC. It is translated as CASLELAGLEQYF.

This rearrangement joins TRBV12-3 or TRBV12-4 to TRBJ2-5; tentatively, D is TRBD1 or TRBD2 (6 bases each). This CDR3 has 17 residues. The V gene lost 7 bases and the J gene lost 1 base, with 22 bases spanning the gap. The chain's CDR3 is CASTAGGAGNLQETQYF. The CDR3 nucleotides read TGTGCCAGCACCGCTGGGGGCGCGGGGAATCTCCAAGAGACCCAGTACTTC.

The chain couples TRBV7-8 to TRBJ1-6; the match to TRBD1 covers 7 bases. The CDR3 length is 18 residues. CDR1 and CDR2 from the germline V gene are SGHVS and FQNEAQ. With V trimmed by 4 bases and J by 0 bases, 9 bases remained unmatched. This CDR3 reads CASSSKMGQSSYNSPLHF. The CDR3 DNA reads as TGTGCCAGCAGCTCCAAAATGGGACAGAGCTCCTATAATTCACCCCTCCACTTT.

This clonotype came up many times. The chain links TRBV7-8 to TRBJ1-3; D possibly corresponds to TRBD1 (5 bases). Per germline, CDR1 SGHVS and CDR2 FQNEAQ. Trimming removed 5 bases from V and 0 bases from J, with 17 bases in between. The CDR3 runs to 17 residues. The CDR3: CASSLPGREISGNTIYF. The DNA of the CDR3 is TGTGCCAGCAGCCTCCCGGGCAGGGAAATCTCTGGAAACACCATATATTTT.

The rearrangement joins TRBV7-4 to TRBJ2-5; 7 nucleotides line up with TRBD2. The DNA end favors TRBJ2-1, so the J call may be wrong. From germline, CDR1 is SGHVT and CDR2 SQSDAQ. This CDR3 region has 14 residues. CDR3 bases: TGTGCCAGCAGCTTCAAGTGGGGCGGGGGAGAGCAGTTCTTC. Translated, it gives CASSFKWGGGEQFF.